The source of this T cell receptor beta chain is a study of CD8 T cells in ankylosing spondylitis. Germline V lookup: CDR1 SGHDT, CDR2 YYEEEE. The CDR3 spans 14 residues. Trimming removed 4 bases from V and 5 bases from J, with 15 bases in between. Quantitative 5'-RACE with molecular barcodes produced the TCR beta libraries. TCRdb itself ran the 5' RACE reads through MiXCR, one entry per CDR3 protein. The sample shows about 360,000 distinct CDR3 sequences, approximately 20% of them seen only once. The rearrangement links TRBV5-6 to TRBJ2-5; D not resolved. Sequenced sample: blood, either unsorted or a sorted T cell fraction (not recorded which). This TCR was recovered from a male donor with ankylosing spondylitis or in good health (not recorded which). The CDR3 here is CASSPRLVLETQYF. For the CDR3, the DNA is TGTGCCAGCAGCCCTCGGCTAGTGCTGGAGACCCAGTACTTC.